These 20 T cell receptor beta chains originate from one sample sequenced in a study of T cell changes during pregnancy in multiple sclerosis. Generated by immunoSEQ multiplex PCR, the TCRdb table keeps only in-frame clones and is missing some. The repertoire holds around 110,000 clones, with around nine tenths as singletons. The sample was peripheral blood, taken in the third trimester of pregnancy. These receptors all stem from a female donor with multiple sclerosis, enrolled in a pregnancy study.

The rearrangement links TRBV10-3 to TRBJ2-2; maybe TRBD2 (5 bases). The CDR3 spans 14 residues. CDR1 and CDR2 (germline): ENHRY, SYGVKD. Trimming removed 10 bases at V and 5 bases at J, with 17 bases between. The CDR3 sequence is CATLAIAQTGELFF. The CDR3 DNA reads as TGTGCCACACTCGCGATAGCGCAAACCGGGGAGCTGTTTTTT.

The gene calls are TRBV30 and TRBJ2-7; D is uncertain. This CDR3 spans 12 amino acids. CDR1 is GTSNPN and CDR2 is SVGIG in the germline V gene (reference sequence). The V end was cut by 4 bases, the J end by 3 bases, with 10 bases between. The DNA for the CDR3 is TGTGCCTGGACTGTGCAGGACTACGAGCAGTACTTC. The encoded protein is CAWTVQDYEQYF.

The chain couples TRBV5-1 to TRBJ2-1; TRBD1 matches 9 bases. CDR1 is SGHRS and CDR2 is YFSETQ in the germline V gene. The length of the CDR3 is 15 residues. Trimming cost V 4 bases and J 2 bases; bases outside gene matches: 4. CDR3 protein: CASSPGQGTYNEQFF. CDR3 DNA: TGCGCCAGCAGCCCTGGACAGGGGACCTACAATGAGCAGTTCTTC.

The chain combines TRBV25-1 with TRBJ2-7; no reliable D call. Germline CDR1 MGHDK, CDR2 SYGVNS. This CDR3 spans 11 amino acids. V lost 4 bases and J 3 bases, leaving 4 bases between the germline ends. CDR3 residues: CASSGLYEQYF. CDR3 DNA: TGTGCCAGCAGTGGGCTCTACGAGCAGTACTTC.

This chain links TRBV5-1 with TRBJ2-1; 12 nucleotides line up with TRBD2. Germline V CDR1 and CDR2: SGHRS, YFSETQ. The CDR3 is 16 amino acids. With V trimmed by 0 bases and J by 5 bases, 3 bases remained unmatched. The CDR3 bases are TGCGCCAGCAGCTTGGTACTAGCGGGGGGAAACAATGAGCAGTTCTTC. This codes for CASSLVLAGGNNEQFF.

CDR3 nucleotide sequence: TGTGCCAGTAGAGGGGCGGAAGAGACCCAGTACTTC. Protein: CASRGAEETQYF. V and J are TRBV19 and TRBJ2-5, with TRBD1 as a possible D gene (5 bases). Germline CDR1 and CDR2: LNHDA and SQIVND (reference sequence). Trimming shortened V by 6 bases and J by 3 bases, and 8 bases separated the two germline ends. This CDR3 spans 12 amino acids. The whole variable domain, remainder taken from reference TRBV19 and TRBJ2-5, is DGGITQSPKYLFRKEGQNVTLSCEQNLNHDAMYWYRQDPGQGLRLIYYSQIVNDFQKGDIAEGYSVSREKKESFPLTVTSAQKNPTAFYLCASRGAEETQYFGPGTRLLVL.

The chain couples TRBV6-1 to TRBJ2-2; TRBD2 is a possible D gene (6 bases). The CDR3 is 17 amino acids. Per the germline V gene, CDR1 is MNHNS and CDR2 is SASEGT. Trimming left V 4 bases short and J 5 bases short, with 20 bases between. As DNA, the CDR3 is TGTGCCAGCAGTGGACGGGACTGGTCCTTTGGGACCGGGGAGCTGTTTTTT. Its protein is CASSGRDWSFGTGELFF.

V and J are TRBV5-1 and TRBJ2-1, with 7 bases matching TRBD2. The length of the CDR3 is 17 residues. V was pared by 3 bases and J by 1 base, with 10 bases of the junction left unmatched. CDR1 SGHRS and CDR2 YFSETQ come from the germline V gene. The CDR3 DNA is TGCGCCAGCAGCTCGCAGGGAGCGGGGATTTCCTACAATGAGCAGTTCTTC. This sequence encodes CASSSQGAGISYNEQFF.

This chain uses TRBV6-5 with TRBJ1-2; no clear D. Germline lookup yields CDR1 MNHEY and CDR2 SVGAGI. Trimming pared 2 bases from V and 2 bases from J, leaving 12 bases between. This CDR3 region has 15 residues. CDR3 amino acids: CASSYRQAENYGYTF. CDR3 DNA sequence: TGTGCCAGCAGTTACCGTCAGGCAGAGAACTATGGCTACACCTTC.

The rearrangement uses TRBV5-1 and TRBJ1-1; the D gene is possibly TRBD1 (5 bases). Germline V gene lookup returns CDR1 SGHRS and CDR2 YFSETQ. This CDR3 region has 16 residues. V lost 1 base, J lost 5 bases, and 18 bases lay in between. This CDR3 is CASSLMIPGAVTEAFF. The CDR3 nucleotides are TGCGCCAGCAGCTTGATGATCCCTGGGGCTGTGACTGAAGCTTTCTTT.

This clone has only a few counts. J is TRBJ2-4 and V is TRBV15; 8 bases are a match to TRBD1. The CDR3 runs to 18 residues. The V segment lost 0 bases and the J segment 0 bases; nucleotides outside the gene matches: 7. Germline CDR1 reads LNHNV; CDR2 reads YYDKDF (reference sequence). The DNA of the CDR3 is TGTGCCACCAGCAGAGATAAGTTAACAGGGGGAGCCAAAAACATTCAGTACTTC. This translates into CATSRDKLTGGAKNIQYF.

The chain links TRBV11-2 to TRBJ2-7, with TRBD1 matching over 9 bases. V was clipped by 5 bases and J by 5 bases; unmatched bases: 10. Germline V gene data show CDR1 as SGHAT and CDR2 as FQNNGV. There are 15 residues in the CDR3. CDR3 nucleotides: TGTGCCAGCAGCCAAACCGGGACAGGGAAGAACGAGCAGTACTTC. Amino acids: CASSQTGTGKNEQYF.

The chain recombines TRBV7-9 with TRBJ1-1; D is unclear. Germline CDR1 and CDR2: SEHNR and FQNEAQ (reference sequence). The CDR3 runs 17 residues. V dropped 1 base and J dropped 1 base, with 16 bases sitting between them. The CDR3 coding sequence is TGTGCCAGCAGCTTAGGTATCGCGATACAGCAGAACACTGAAGCTTTCTTT. It yields the protein CASSLGIAIQQNTEAFF.

The rearrangement uses TRBV5-1 and TRBJ2-7; 9 nucleotides agree with TRBD2. Per germline, CDR1 SGHRS and CDR2 YFSETQ. With V trimmed by 0 bases and J by 3 bases, 4 bases remained unmatched. The CDR3 loop spans 15 amino acids. CDR3 protein: CASSLVIAGDYEQYF. CDR3 DNA: TGCGCCAGCAGCTTGGTGATAGCGGGAGACTACGAGCAGTACTTC.

V usage is TRBV4-2 and J usage is TRBJ2-3, with D unresolved. Trimming shortened V by 0 bases and J by 4 bases, and 5 bases separated the two germline ends. This CDR3 has 13 residues. The germline gives CDR1 LGHNA, CDR2 YNFKEQ. The chain's CDR3 is CASSQDPSDTQYF. The CDR3 region has the DNA TGTGCCAGCAGCCAAGACCCCTCAGATACGCAGTATTTT.

Here the CDR3 reads CASSSSGLVYGYTF. In DNA form, the CDR3 reads TGTGCCAGTTCCTCCAGCGGGCTAGTCTATGGCTACACCTTC. The chain recombines TRBV7-2 with TRBJ1-2; no clear D gene. CDR1 SGHTA and CDR2 FQGNSA come from the germline V gene. CDR3 length equals 14 residues. V was cut by 9 bases and J by 4 bases, with 18 bases left in between. The full variable domain, rest sourced from reference TRBV7-2 and TRBJ1-2, is GAGVSQSPSNKVTEKGKDVELRCDPISGHTALYWYRQSLGQGLEFLIYFQGNSAPDKSGLPSDRFSAERTGGSVSTLTIQRTQQEDSAVYLCASSSSGLVYGYTFGSGTRLTVV.

The chain carries TRBV5-1 and TRBJ2-3, with 8 bases fitting TRBD1. Germline V lookup: CDR1 SGHRS, CDR2 YFSETQ. This CDR3 is 18 amino acids long. With V trimmed by 3 bases and J by 4 bases, 16 bases remained unmatched. The CDR3 region is CASSSGQGGPVAPDTQYF. The CDR3 DNA follows: TGCGCCAGCAGCTCTGGACAGGGAGGTCCCGTGGCCCCAGATACGCAGTATTTT.

V gene TRBV5-1 combines with J gene TRBJ2-3; tentatively, D is TRBD2 (7 bases). The CDR3 has 14 amino acids. CDR1 is SGHRS and CDR2 is YFSETQ in the germline V gene. Between the trimmed V and J ends, which lost 0 bases and 4 bases, there was a span of 9 bases. CDR3 in DNA: TGCGCCAGCAGCTTGGGGGAGGGGGCAGATACGCAGTATTTT. It translates to CASSLGEGADTQYF. Using reference TRBV5-1 and TRBJ2-3 for the parts outside the CDR3, the full variable domain is KAGVTQTPRYLIKTRGQQVTLSCSPISGHRSVSWYQQTPGQGLQFLFEYFSETQRNKGNFPGRFSGRQFSNSRSEMNVSTLELGDSALYLCASSLGEGADTQYFGPGTRLTVL.

The CDR3 here is CASSVLAGTRIHDEQFF. The DNA for the CDR3 is TGTGCCAGCAGCGTATTGGCCGGGACTAGGATTCACGATGAGCAGTTCTTC. The genes are TRBV9 and TRBJ2-1; 8 nucleotides align to TRBD2. CDR1 and CDR2 from the germline V gene are SGDLS and YYNGEE. The CDR3 loop spans 17 amino acids. The trim removed 1 base at V and 8 bases at J, leaving 14 bases unmatched.

The chain recombines TRBV30 with TRBJ2-3, with D possibly being TRBD1 (6 bases). Trimming pared 2 bases from V and 2 bases from J, leaving 17 bases between. Germline-derived CDR1 and CDR2 are GTSNPN and SVGIG (reference sequence). The CDR3 is made up of 16 amino acids. CDR3 sequence: CAWSPGTPADTDTQYF. The CDR3 DNA reads TGTGCCTGGAGTCCCGGGACACCAGCAGACACAGATACGCAGTATTTT. Supplemented by reference TRBV30 and TRBJ2-3, the full variable domain reads SQTIHQWPATLVQPVGSPLSLECTVEGTSNPNLYWYRQAAGRGLQLLFYSVGIGQISSEVPQNLSASRPQDRQFILSSKKLLLSDSGFYLCAWSPGTPADTDTQYFGPGTRLTVL.